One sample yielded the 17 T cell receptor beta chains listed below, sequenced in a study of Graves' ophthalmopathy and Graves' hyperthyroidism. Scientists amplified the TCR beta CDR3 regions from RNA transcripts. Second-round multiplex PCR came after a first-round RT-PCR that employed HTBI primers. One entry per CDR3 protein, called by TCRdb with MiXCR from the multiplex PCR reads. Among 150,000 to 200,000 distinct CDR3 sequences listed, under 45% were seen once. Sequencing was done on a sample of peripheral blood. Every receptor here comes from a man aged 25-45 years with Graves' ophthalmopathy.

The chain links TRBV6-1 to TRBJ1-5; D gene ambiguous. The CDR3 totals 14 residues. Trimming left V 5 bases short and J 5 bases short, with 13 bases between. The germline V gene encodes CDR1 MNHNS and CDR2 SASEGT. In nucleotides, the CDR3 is TGTGCCAGCAGTCGACCCGGGCCCCATCAGCCCCAGCATTTT. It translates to CASSRPGPHQPQHF.

The DNA for the CDR3 is TGTGCCAGCAGTTACCGAGGGACAGGGAACACTGAAGCTTTCTTT. Translating gives CASSYRGTGNTEAFF. The chain is built from TRBV6-5 and TRBJ1-1; 8 positions agree with TRBD1. The CDR3 totals 15 residues. The germline V gene has CDR1 MNHEY and CDR2 SVGAGI. With V trimmed by 2 bases and J by 1 base, 3 bases remained unmatched.

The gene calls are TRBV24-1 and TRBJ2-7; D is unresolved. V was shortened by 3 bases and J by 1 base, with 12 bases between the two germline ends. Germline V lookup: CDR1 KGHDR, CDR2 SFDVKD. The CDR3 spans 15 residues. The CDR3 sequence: CATSDPSSSSYEQYF. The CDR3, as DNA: TGTGCCACCAGTGATCCGTCCTCCTCTTCCTACGAGCAGTACTTC.

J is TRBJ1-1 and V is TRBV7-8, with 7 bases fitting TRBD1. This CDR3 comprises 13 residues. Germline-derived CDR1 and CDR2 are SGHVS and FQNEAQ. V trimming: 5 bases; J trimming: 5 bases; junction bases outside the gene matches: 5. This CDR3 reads CASSQGGQTEAFF. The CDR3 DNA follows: TGTGCCAGCAGCCAGGGGGGACAGACTGAAGCTTTCTTT.

CDR3 nucleotides: TGTGCCAGCAGTGAGTTGGGCGCCAAAAACATTCAGTACTTC. It is translated as CASSELGAKNIQYF. V gene TRBV2 combines with J gene TRBJ2-4; D is unresolved. V lost 3 bases, J lost 1 base, and 7 bases lay in between. The germline V gene encodes CDR1 SNHLY and CDR2 FYNNEI. The CDR3 extends over 14 amino acids. Combining the CDR3 with reference TRBV2 and TRBJ2-4 gives the whole variable domain EPEVTQTPSHQVTQMGQEVILRCVPISNHLYFYWYRQILGQKVEFLVSFYNNEISEKSEIFDDQFSVERPDGSNFTLKIRSTKLEDSAMYFCASSELGAKNIQYFGAGTRLSVL.

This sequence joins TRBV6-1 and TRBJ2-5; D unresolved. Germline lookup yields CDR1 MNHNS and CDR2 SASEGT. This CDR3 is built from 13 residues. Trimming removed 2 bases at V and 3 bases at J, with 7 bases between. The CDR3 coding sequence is TGTGCCAGCAGTGAACGAACGGAAGAGACCCAGTACTTC. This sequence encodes CASSERTEETQYF.

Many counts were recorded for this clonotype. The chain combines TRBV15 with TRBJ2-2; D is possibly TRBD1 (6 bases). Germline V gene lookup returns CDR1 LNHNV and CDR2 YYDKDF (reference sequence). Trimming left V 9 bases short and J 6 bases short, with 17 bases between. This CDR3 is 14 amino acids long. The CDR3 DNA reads TGTGCCACGTCTCCAGGGGACCTCTCCGGGGAGCTGTTTTTT. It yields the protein CATSPGDLSGELFF.

CDR3 region: CASSIGIGSPYEQYF. Written as DNA, the CDR3 is TGTGCCAGTAGTATTGGTATCGGTTCCCCCTACGAGCAGTACTTC. The chain couples TRBV19 to TRBJ2-7; no reliable D call. From germline, CDR1 is LNHDA and CDR2 SQIVND (reference sequence). The CDR3 length is 15 residues. The V gene lost 3 bases and the J gene lost 2 bases, with 14 bases spanning the gap.

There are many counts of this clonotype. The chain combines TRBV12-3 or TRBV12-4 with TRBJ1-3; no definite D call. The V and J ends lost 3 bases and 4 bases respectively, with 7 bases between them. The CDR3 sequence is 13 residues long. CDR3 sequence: CASSFMGGNTIYF. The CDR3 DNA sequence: TGTGCCAGCAGTTTTATGGGGGGAAACACCATATATTTT.

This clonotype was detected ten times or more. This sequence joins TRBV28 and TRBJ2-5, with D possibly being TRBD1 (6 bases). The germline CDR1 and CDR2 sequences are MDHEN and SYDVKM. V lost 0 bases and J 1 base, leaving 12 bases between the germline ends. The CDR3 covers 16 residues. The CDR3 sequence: CASSLWGAAIQETQYF. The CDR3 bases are TGTGCCAGCAGTTTATGGGGGGCGGCCATCCAAGAGACCCAGTACTTC. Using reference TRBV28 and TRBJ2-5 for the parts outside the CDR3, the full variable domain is DVKVTQSSRYLVKRTGEKVFLECVQDMDHENMFWYRQDPGLGLRLIYFSYDVKMKEKGDIPEGYSVSREKKERFSLILESASTNQTSMYLCASSLWGAAIQETQYFGPGTRLLVL.

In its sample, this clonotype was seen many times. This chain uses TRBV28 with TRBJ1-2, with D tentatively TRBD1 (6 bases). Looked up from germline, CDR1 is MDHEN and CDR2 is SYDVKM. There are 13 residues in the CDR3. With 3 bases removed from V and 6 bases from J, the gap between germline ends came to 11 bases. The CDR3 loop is CASSFLGGDGYTF. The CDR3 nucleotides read TGTGCCAGCAGTTTTCTCGGGGGCGATGGCTACACCTTC.

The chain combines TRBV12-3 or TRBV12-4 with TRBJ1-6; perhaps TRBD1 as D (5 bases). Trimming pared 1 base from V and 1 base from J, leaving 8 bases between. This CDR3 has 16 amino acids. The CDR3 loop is CASSLGGLSYNSPLHF. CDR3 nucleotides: TGTGCCAGCAGTTTAGGGGGCTTGTCCTATAATTCACCCCTCCACTTT.

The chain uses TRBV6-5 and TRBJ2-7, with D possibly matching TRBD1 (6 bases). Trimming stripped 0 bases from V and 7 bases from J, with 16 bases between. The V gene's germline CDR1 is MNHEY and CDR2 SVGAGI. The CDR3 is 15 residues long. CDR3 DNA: TGTGCCAGCAGTTACTCACGGGACACGCGTGGGGAGCAGTACTTC. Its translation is CASSYSRDTRGEQYF.

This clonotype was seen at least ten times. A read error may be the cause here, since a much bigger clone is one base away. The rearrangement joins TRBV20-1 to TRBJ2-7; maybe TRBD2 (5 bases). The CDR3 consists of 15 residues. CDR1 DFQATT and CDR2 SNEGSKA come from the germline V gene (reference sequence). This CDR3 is CSARPVDGDYYEQHF. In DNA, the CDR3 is TGCAGTGCTAGACCCGTGGACGGAGACTACTACGAGCAGCACTTC.

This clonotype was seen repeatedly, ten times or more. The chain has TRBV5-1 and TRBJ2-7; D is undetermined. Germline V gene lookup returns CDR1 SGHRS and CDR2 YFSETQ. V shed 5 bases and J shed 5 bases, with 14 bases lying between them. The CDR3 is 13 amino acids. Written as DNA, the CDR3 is TGCGCCAGCAGTAATCCGAGTAAGGACGAGCAGTACTTC. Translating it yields CASSNPSKDEQYF.

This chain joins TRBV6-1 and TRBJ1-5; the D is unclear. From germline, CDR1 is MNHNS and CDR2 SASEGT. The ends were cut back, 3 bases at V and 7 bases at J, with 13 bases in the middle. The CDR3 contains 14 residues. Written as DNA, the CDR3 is TGTGCCAGCAGTGACACAGAGGAGGGACAGCCCCAGCATTTT. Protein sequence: CASSDTEEGQPQHF.

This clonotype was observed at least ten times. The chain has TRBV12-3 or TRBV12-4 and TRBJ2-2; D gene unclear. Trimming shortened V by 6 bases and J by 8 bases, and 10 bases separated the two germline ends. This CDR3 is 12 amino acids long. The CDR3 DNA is TGTGCCAGCAGCTATCCATCGGGGGAGCTGTTTTTT. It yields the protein CASSYPSGELFF.